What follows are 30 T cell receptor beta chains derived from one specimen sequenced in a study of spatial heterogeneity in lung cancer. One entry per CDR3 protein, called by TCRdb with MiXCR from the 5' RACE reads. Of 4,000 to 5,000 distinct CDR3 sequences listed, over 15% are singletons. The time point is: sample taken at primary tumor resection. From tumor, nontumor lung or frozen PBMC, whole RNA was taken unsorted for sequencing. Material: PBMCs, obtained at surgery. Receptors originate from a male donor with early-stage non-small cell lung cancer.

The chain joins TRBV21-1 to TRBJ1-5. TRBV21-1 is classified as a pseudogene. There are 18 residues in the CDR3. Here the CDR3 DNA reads TGTGCCAGCAGTACCTTTACCACTGAGAGAAGTAGCAATCAGCCCCAGCATTTT. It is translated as CASSTFTTERSSNQPQHF.

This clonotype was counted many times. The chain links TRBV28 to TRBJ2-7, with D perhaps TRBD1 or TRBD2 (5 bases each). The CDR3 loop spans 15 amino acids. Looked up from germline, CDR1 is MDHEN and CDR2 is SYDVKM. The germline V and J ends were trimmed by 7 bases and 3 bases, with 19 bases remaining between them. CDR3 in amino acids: CASKSGGYTVYEQYF. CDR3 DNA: TGTGCCAGCAAATCTGGGGGTTACACCGTCTACGAGCAGTACTTC.

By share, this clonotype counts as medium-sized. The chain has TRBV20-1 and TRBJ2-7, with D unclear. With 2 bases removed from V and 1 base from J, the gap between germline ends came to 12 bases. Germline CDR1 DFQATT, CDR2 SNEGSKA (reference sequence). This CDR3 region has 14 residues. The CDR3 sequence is CSARPLARSYEQYF. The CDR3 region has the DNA TGCAGTGCTAGACCCCTCGCACGTTCCTACGAGCAGTACTTC.

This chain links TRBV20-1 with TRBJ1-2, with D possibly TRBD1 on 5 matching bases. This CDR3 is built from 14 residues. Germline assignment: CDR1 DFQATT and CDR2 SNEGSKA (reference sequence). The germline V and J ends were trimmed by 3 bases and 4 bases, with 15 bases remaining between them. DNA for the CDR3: TGCAGTGCTAGCCCAATCCGGGACTCCTATGGCTACACCTTC. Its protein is CSASPIRDSYGYTF.

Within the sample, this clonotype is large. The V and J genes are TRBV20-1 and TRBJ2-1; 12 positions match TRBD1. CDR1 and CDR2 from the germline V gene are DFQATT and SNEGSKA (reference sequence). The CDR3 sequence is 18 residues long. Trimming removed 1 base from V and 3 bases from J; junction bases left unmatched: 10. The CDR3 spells CSARAPGQGAIRYNEQFF. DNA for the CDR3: TGCAGTGCTAGAGCGCCGGGACAGGGGGCAATCCGCTACAATGAGCAGTTCTTC.

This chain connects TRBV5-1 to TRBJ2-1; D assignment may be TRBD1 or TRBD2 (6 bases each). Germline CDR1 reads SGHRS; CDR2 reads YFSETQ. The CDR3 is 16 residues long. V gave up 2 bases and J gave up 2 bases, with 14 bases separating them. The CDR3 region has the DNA TGCGCCAGCAGCTTCGCTGGAGGGGGTGCCTACAATGAGCAGTTCTTC. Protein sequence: CASSFAGGGAYNEQFF.

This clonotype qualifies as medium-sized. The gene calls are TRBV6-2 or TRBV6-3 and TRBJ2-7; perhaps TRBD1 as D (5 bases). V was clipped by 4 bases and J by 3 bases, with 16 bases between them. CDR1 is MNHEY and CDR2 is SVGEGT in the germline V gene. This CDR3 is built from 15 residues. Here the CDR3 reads CASSSRQGSFYEQYF. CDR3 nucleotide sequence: TGTGCCAGCAGTTCACGGCAGGGTAGTTTCTACGAGCAGTACTTC.

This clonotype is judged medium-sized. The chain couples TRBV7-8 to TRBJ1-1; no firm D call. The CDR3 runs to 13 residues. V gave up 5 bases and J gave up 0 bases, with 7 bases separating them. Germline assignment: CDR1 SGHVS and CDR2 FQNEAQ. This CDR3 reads CASSGEMNTEAFF. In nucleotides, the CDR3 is TGTGCCAGCAGCGGAGAAATGAACACTGAAGCTTTCTTT.

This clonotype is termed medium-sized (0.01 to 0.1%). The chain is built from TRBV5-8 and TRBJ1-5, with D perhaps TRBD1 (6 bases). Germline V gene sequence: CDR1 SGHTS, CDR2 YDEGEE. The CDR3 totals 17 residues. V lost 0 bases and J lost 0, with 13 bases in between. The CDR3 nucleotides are TGTGCCAGCAGCTTGGGGACAGTTCTCTCTAGCAATCAGCCCCAGCATTTT. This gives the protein CASSLGTVLSSNQPQHF.

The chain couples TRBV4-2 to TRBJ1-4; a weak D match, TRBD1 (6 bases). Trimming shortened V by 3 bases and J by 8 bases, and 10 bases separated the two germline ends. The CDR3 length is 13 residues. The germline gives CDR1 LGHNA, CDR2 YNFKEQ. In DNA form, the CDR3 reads TGTGCCAGCAGCCAGAGAAGGGGGGAAAAACTGTTTTTT. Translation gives CASSQRRGEKLFF.

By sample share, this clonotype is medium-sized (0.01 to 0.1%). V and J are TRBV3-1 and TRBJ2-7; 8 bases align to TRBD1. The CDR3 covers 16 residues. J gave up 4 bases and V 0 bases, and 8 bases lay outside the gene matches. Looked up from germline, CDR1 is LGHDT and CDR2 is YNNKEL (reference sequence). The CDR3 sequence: CASSQDSRTGLYEQYF. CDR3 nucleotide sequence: TGTGCCAGCAGCCAAGATTCTCGGACAGGGTTATACGAGCAGTACTTC.

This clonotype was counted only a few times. The CDR3 DNA reads TGTGCCAGCAGTCAATCCTTACAGGGTAACCGTATGGCCCAGTACTTC. As protein: CASSQSLQGNRMAQYF. The chain is built from TRBV6-5 and TRBJ2-5, with D possibly being TRBD1 (6 bases). Germline CDR1 is MNHEY and CDR2 is SVGAGI. Trimming cost V 5 bases and J 9 bases, with 25 bases left between them. This CDR3 has 16 amino acids.

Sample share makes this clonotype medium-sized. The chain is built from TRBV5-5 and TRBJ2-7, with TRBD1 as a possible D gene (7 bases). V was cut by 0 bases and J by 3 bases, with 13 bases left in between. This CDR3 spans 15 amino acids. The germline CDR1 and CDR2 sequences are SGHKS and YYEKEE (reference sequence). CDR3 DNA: TGTGCCAGCAGCTTGGTCGGAGGGGGCCGCTACGAGCAGTACTTC. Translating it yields CASSLVGGGRYEQYF.

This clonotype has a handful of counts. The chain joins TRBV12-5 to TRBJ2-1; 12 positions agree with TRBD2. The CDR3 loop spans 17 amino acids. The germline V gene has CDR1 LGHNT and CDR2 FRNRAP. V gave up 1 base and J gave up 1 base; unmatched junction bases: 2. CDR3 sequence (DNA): TGTGCTAGTGGTTTGGGACTAGCGGGGGCATCCTACAATGAGCAGTTCTTC. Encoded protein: CASGLGLAGASYNEQFF. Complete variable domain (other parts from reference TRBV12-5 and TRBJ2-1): DARVTQTPRHKVTEMGQEVTMRCQPILGHNTVFWYRQTMMQGLELLAYFRNRAPLDDSGMPKDRFSAEMPDATLATLKIQPSEPRDSAVYFCASGLGLAGASYNEQFFGPGTRLTVL.

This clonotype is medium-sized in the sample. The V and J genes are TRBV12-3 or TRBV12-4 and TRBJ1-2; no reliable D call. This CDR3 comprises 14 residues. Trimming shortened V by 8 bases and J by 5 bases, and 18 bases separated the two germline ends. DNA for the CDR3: TGTGCCAGCCGCCGTGACCGGGCCTTGTATGGCTACACCTTC. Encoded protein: CASRRDRALYGYTF.

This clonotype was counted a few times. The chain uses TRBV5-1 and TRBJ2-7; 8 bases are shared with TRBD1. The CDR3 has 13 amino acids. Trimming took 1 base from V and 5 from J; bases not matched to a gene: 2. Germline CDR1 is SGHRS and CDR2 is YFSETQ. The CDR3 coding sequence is TGCGCCAGCAGCTTGCAGGGGGCCGACGAGCAGTACTTC. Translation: CASSLQGADEQYF.

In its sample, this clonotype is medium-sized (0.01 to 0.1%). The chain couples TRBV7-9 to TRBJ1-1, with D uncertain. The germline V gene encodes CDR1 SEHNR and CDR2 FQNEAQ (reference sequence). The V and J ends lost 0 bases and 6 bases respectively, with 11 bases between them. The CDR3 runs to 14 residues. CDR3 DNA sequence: TGTGCCAGCAGCTTAGCATATGAGGGCGCTGAAGCTTTCTTT. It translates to CASSLAYEGAEAFF.

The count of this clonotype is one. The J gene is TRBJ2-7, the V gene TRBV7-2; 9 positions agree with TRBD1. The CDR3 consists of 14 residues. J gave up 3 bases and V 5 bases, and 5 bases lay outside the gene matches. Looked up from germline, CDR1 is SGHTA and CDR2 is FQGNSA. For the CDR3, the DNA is TGTGCCAGCAGCCCCGGACAGGGGTACTACGAGCAGTACTTC. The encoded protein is CASSPGQGYYEQYF.

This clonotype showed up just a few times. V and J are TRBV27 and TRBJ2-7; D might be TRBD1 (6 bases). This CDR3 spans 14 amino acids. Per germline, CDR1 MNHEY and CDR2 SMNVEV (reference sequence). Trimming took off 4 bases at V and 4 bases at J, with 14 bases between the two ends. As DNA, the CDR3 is TGTGCCAGCAGTTACCTCTTCGACAGGTACGAGCAGTACTTC. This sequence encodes CASSYLFDRYEQYF.

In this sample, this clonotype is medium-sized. The CDR3 DNA reads as TGTGCCAGCAGTCTCGAGTCATTAAACTATGGCTACACCTTC. Translation gives CASSLESLNYGYTF. The chain uses TRBV7-2 and TRBJ1-2; D gene uncertain. With 6 bases removed from V and 2 bases from J, the gap between germline ends came to 13 bases. The CDR3 is made up of 14 amino acids. From germline, CDR1 is SGHTA and CDR2 FQGNSA.

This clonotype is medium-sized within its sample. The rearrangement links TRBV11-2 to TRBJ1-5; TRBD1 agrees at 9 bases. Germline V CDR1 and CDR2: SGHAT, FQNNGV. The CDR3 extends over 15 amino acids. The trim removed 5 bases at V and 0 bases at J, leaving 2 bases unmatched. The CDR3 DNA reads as TGTGCCAGCAGCCGGACAGGGGATAGCAATCAGCCCCAGCATTTT. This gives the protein CASSRTGDSNQPQHF.

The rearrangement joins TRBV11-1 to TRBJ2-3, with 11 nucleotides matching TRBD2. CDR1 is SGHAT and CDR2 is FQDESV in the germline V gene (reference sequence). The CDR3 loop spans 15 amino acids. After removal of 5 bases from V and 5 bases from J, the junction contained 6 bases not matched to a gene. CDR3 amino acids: CASSISGGAKDTQYF. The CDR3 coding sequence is TGTGCCAGCAGCATTAGCGGGGGGGCTAAAGATACGCAGTATTTT. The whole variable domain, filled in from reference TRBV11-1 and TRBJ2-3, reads EAEVAQSPRYKITEKSQAVAFWCDPISGHATLYWYRQILGQGPELLVQFQDESVVDDSQLPKDRFSAERLKGVDSTLKIQPAELGDSAMYLCASSISGGAKDTQYFGPGTRLTVL.

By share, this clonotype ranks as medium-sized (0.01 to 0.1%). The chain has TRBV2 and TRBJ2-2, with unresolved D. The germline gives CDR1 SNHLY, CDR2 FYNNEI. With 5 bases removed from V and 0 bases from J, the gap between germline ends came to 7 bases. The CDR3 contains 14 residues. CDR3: CASSQNANTGELFF. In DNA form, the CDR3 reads TGTGCCAGCAGTCAAAACGCGAACACCGGGGAGCTGTTTTTT.

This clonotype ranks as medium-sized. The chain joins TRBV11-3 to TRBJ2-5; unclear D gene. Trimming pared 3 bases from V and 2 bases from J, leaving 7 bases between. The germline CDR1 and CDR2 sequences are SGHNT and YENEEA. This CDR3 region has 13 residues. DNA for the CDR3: TGTGCCAGCAGCTTGGCAAGACAAGAGACCCAGTACTTC. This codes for CASSLARQETQYF.

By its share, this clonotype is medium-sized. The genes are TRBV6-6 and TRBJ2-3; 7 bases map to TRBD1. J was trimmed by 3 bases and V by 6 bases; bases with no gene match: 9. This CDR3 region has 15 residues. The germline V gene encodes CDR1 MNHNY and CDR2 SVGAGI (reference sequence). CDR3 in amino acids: CASSRDRVGTDTQYF. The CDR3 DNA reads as TGTGCCAGCAGCCGCGACAGGGTGGGAACAGATACGCAGTATTTT.

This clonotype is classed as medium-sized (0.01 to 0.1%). In DNA, the CDR3 is TGTGCCAGTAGTATGATGACAGGCTCAGAGACCCAGTACTTC. It yields the protein CASSMMTGSETQYF. The chain couples TRBV19 to TRBJ2-5; D is possibly TRBD1 (6 bases). The germline gives CDR1 LNHDA, CDR2 SQIVND (reference sequence). The CDR3 loop spans 14 amino acids. V lost 3 bases to trimming and J lost 4 bases, with 12 bases between them.

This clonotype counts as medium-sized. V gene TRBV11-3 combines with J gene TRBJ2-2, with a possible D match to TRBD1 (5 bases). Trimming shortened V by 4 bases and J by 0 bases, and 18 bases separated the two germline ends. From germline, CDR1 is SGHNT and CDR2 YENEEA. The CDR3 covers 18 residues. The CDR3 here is CASSSGAFDRSNTGELFF. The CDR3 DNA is TGTGCCAGCAGCTCCGGAGCGTTTGACAGATCGAACACCGGGGAGCTGTTTTTT.

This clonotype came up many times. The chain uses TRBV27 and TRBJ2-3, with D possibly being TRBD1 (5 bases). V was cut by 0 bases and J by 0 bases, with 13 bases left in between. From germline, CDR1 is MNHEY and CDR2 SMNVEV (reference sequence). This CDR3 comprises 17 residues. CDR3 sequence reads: CASSLSSWAGSTDTQYF. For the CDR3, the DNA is TGTGCCAGCAGTTTATCGTCGTGGGCAGGGAGCACAGATACGCAGTATTTT.

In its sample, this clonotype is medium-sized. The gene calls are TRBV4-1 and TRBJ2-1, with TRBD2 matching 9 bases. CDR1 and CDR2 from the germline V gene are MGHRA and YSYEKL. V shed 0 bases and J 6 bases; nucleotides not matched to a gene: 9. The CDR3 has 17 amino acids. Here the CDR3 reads CASSQDVARGGRNEQFF. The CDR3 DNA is TGCGCCAGCAGCCAAGATGTGGCGCGGGGGGGCCGCAATGAGCAGTTCTTC.

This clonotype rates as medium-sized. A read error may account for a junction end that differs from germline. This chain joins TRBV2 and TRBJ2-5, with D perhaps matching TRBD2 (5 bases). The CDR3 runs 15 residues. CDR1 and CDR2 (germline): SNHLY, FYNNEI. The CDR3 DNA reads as TGTGCCAGCAGGGAAGGTGGACTGCCCCAAGAGACCCAGTACTTC. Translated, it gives CASREGGLPQETQYF.